This passage covers 28 T cell receptor beta chains from one sample sequenced in a study of cytomegalovirus exposure and HLA in healthy donors. The study ran its PCR with 60 Vbeta and 13 Jbeta primers. Method: immunoSEQ multiplex PCR; TCRdb's copy keeps in-frame clones and lacks some. This sample yields around 130,000 clones, of which approximately 80% are seen a single time; around 0.67% belongs to the top ten. Sequenced input: PBMCs. The receptors come from a man aged 18 to 30 in good health and CMV-seronegative.

This clone came up a few times. The chain links TRBV7-8 to TRBJ1-6; TRBD1 agrees at 9 bases. The CDR3 is 14 amino acids. The V segment lost 5 bases and the J segment 7 bases; nucleotides outside the gene matches: 3. Per germline, CDR1 SGHVS and CDR2 FQNEAQ. CDR3 sequence reads: CASSHGQGNSPLHF. The CDR3 DNA reads TGTGCCAGCAGCCACGGACAGGGGAATTCACCCCTCCACTTT. The full variable domain, with the rest looked up from reference TRBV7-8 and TRBJ1-6, is GAGVSQSPRYKVAKRGQDVALRCDPISGHVSLFWYQQALGQGPEFLTYFQNEAQLDKSGLPSDRFFAERPEGSVSTLKIQRTQQEDSAVYLCASSHGQGNSPLHFGNGTRLTVT.

The chain recombines TRBV7-9 with TRBJ1-5, with 7 bases lining up with TRBD1. Germline lookup yields CDR1 SEHNR and CDR2 FQNEAQ (reference sequence). This CDR3 has 15 residues. The J segment lost 6 bases and the V segment lost 5 bases, leaving 10 bases of the junction unmatched. This chain's CDR3 is CASSPKEGGTQPQHF. For the CDR3, the DNA is TGTGCCAGCAGCCCAAAAGAAGGGGGCACTCAGCCCCAGCATTTT.

V and J are TRBV13 and TRBJ2-5, with 7 nucleotides matching TRBD1. The germline V gene encodes CDR1 PRHDT and CDR2 FYEKMQ (reference sequence). J lost 4 bases, V lost 4 bases, and 9 bases had no gene match. The length of the CDR3 is 15 residues. The CDR3 coding sequence is TGTGCCAGCAGCTCAAGGGGACAGTTGGGAGAGACCCAGTACTTC. Encoded protein: CASSSRGQLGETQYF.

The J gene is TRBJ1-4, the V gene TRBV28, with D uncertain. Looked up from germline, CDR1 is MDHEN and CDR2 is SYDVKM. This CDR3 spans 11 amino acids. CDR3 in amino acids: CGTAGIEKLFF. In DNA form, the CDR3 reads TGTGGCACGGCCGGGATCGAAAAACTGTTTTTT. The full variable domain, in which reference TRBV28 and TRBJ1-4 provide the parts outside the CDR3, is DVKVTQSSRYLVKRTGEKVFLECVQDMDHENMFWYRQDPGLGLRLIYFSYDVKMKEKGDIPEGYSVSREKKERFSLILESASTNQTSMYLCGTAGIEKLFFGSGTQLSVL.

The chain recombines TRBV6-5 with TRBJ1-1; unclear D gene. This CDR3 spans 15 amino acids. Trimming pared 0 bases from V and 4 bases from J, leaving 12 bases between. Germline V CDR1 and CDR2: MNHEY, SVGAGI. DNA for the CDR3: TGTGCCAGCAGTTACTCACCCGGGGTGAGCACTGAAGCTTTCTTT. It codes for CASSYSPGVSTEAFF.

The chain links TRBV9 to TRBJ2-1; TRBD1 matches 9 bases. Trimming cost V 4 bases and J 6 bases; bases outside gene matches: 8. CDR3 size: 15 residues. CDR1 SGDLS and CDR2 YYNGEE come from the germline V gene. The chain's CDR3 is CASSPRQGGSNEQFF. CDR3 nucleotides: TGTGCCAGCAGCCCACGACAGGGGGGGTCCAATGAGCAGTTCTTC.

V usage is TRBV5-6 and J usage is TRBJ1-6; 9 nucleotides match TRBD1. The CDR3 sequence is 15 residues long. The V gene's germline CDR1 is SGHDT and CDR2 YYEEEE. The ends lost 4 bases at V and 10 bases at J; junction bases unmatched: 9. CDR3 amino acids: CASSPKDRGLSPLHF. The DNA for the CDR3 is TGTGCCAGCAGCCCGAAGGACAGGGGCTTATCACCCCTCCACTTT.

The chain combines TRBV7-2 with TRBJ1-3, with D perhaps TRBD1 (6 bases). Per the germline V gene, CDR1 is SGHTA and CDR2 is FQGNSA. V lost 1 base and J lost 1, with 11 bases in between. This CDR3 comprises 16 residues. CDR3 sequence: CASSLVSGVSGNTIYF. CDR3 sequence (DNA): TGTGCCAGCAGCTTAGTATCAGGGGTATCTGGAAACACCATATATTTT.

The chain uses TRBV28 and TRBJ1-1; a possible D gene is TRBD1 (5 bases). The CDR3 is 15 residues long. Germline-derived CDR1 and CDR2 are MDHEN and SYDVKM. The germline V and J ends were trimmed by 6 bases and 0 bases, with 14 bases remaining between them. The CDR3 DNA is TGTGCCAGCAGCAAGGGGTTTACCATGAACACTGAAGCTTTCTTT. Its protein product is CASSKGFTMNTEAFF.

This sequence joins TRBV27 and TRBJ1-1; TRBD1 is a possible D gene (5 bases). The CDR3 extends over 14 amino acids. With 0 bases removed from V and 5 bases from J, the gap between germline ends came to 10 bases. Germline CDR1 and CDR2: MNHEY and SMNVEV (reference sequence). CDR3 in amino acids: CASSLSRKGTEAFF. In nucleotides, the CDR3 is TGTGCCAGCAGTTTATCGAGGAAGGGGACTGAAGCTTTCTTT.

V and J are TRBV5-1 and TRBJ2-7; TRBD1 might be the D (5 bases). The CDR3 spans 17 residues. Per the germline V gene, CDR1 is SGHRS and CDR2 is YFSETQ. Trimming took off 4 bases at V and 0 bases at J, with 20 bases between the two ends. The CDR3 here is CASSLEPGPSSSYEQYF. The CDR3 DNA reads as TGCGCCAGCAGCCTAGAACCAGGGCCGTCCAGCTCCTACGAGCAGTACTTC.

This clone was detected only once. The genes are TRBV5-1 and TRBJ2-1, with D unclear. Germline V CDR1 and CDR2: SGHRS, YFSETQ. The CDR3 contains 12 residues. V dropped 0 bases and J dropped 6 bases, with 4 bases sitting between them. This CDR3 reads CASSLEANEQFF. The DNA for the CDR3 is TGCGCCAGCAGCTTGGAAGCCAATGAGCAGTTCTTC.

The chain employs TRBV6-1 and TRBJ2-7, with 7 nucleotides matching TRBD2. Germline CDR1 is MNHNS and CDR2 is SASEGT. V lost 10 bases to trimming and J lost 6 bases; unmatched junction nucleotides: 18. This CDR3 spans 15 amino acids. CDR3 sequence reads: CAIQGRGPKLFEQYF. The CDR3 DNA reads as TGTGCCATCCAAGGGAGGGGCCCCAAACTGTTCGAGCAGTACTTC.

The J gene is TRBJ1-6, the V gene TRBV7-8; possible D gene TRBD1, 5 bases. Trimming removed 2 bases from V and 9 bases from J, with 14 bases in between. Looked up from germline, CDR1 is SGHVS and CDR2 is FQNEAQ. CDR3 size: 15 residues. Here the CDR3 reads CASSLWGNGGSPLHF. CDR3 nucleotides: TGTGCCAGCAGCTTATGGGGTAACGGGGGTTCACCCCTCCACTTT.

The chain uses TRBV13 and TRBJ1-2; TRBD1 aligns across 8 bases. The ends lost 5 bases at V and 8 bases at J; junction bases unmatched: 13. From germline, CDR1 is PRHDT and CDR2 FYEKMQ (reference sequence). The CDR3 loop spans 15 amino acids. The CDR3 region has the DNA TGTGCCAGCAGCCCACGTCCTCAGGGGGCGCTCGGCTACACCTTC. Amino acid sequence: CASSPRPQGALGYTF.

The gene calls are TRBV10-3 and TRBJ2-7, with 10 bases that match TRBD1. V was pared by 8 bases and J by 2 bases, with 9 bases of the junction left unmatched. The CDR3 length is 15 residues. Germline CDR1 ENHRY, CDR2 SYGVKD. Here the CDR3 reads CAIREKGQGTYEQYF. The CDR3 DNA is TGTGCCATCCGGGAAAAGGGACAGGGGACCTACGAGCAGTACTTC.

The chain employs TRBV4-1 and TRBJ2-1; 14 bases map to TRBD2. Unmatched junction bases numbered 2, after V lost 4 bases and J lost 6 bases. Germline CDR1 is MGHRA and CDR2 is YSYEKL. CDR3 length: 15 residues. CDR3 loop: CASSPGLAGGNEQFF. The CDR3, as DNA: TGCGCCAGCAGCCCCGGACTAGCGGGGGGCAATGAGCAGTTCTTC.

This chain links TRBV19 with TRBJ2-2; D gene uncertain. V was shortened by 6 bases and J by 0 bases, with 5 bases between the two germline ends. Per the germline V gene, CDR1 is LNHDA and CDR2 is SQIVND (reference sequence). This CDR3 region has 13 residues. The CDR3 nucleotides are TGTGCCAGTAGGTTCTCGAACACCGGGGAGCTGTTTTTT. Its translation: CASRFSNTGELFF.

This clone was counted between two and nine times. V and J are TRBV10-3 and TRBJ2-3, with TRBD1 matching over 9 bases. Per germline, CDR1 ENHRY and CDR2 SYGVKD. This CDR3 contains 14 residues. The J segment lost 1 base and the V segment lost 8 bases, leaving 4 bases of the junction unmatched. The CDR3 DNA follows: TGTGCCATCGGACAGGGGATCGGCACAGATACGCAGTATTTT. This translates into CAIGQGIGTDTQYF.

The V call is TRBV19, the J call TRBJ1-5; D uncertain. The CDR3 contains 14 residues. Germline CDR1 reads LNHDA; CDR2 reads SQIVND (reference sequence). Trimming removed 10 bases at V and 0 bases at J, with 13 bases between. CDR3 DNA sequence: TGTGCCATCTCGGGTAGCCTTAGCAATCAGCCCCAGCATTTT. Its protein product is CAISGSLSNQPQHF.

V is TRBV27 and J is TRBJ2-7; TRBD2 matches 9 bases. Germline CDR1 reads MNHEY; CDR2 reads SMNVEV (reference sequence). V lost 3 bases to trimming and J lost 1 base; unmatched junction nucleotides: 7. CDR3 size: 16 residues. CDR3 sequence: CASSFALTSGSYEQYF. As DNA, the CDR3 is TGTGCCAGCAGTTTCGCCCTGACTAGCGGTTCCTACGAGCAGTACTTC.

The chain combines TRBV13 with TRBJ1-4; the match to TRBD1 covers 7 bases. This CDR3 is 13 amino acids long. After removal of 5 bases from V and 6 bases from J, the junction contained 3 bases not matched to a gene. The germline V gene has CDR1 PRHDT and CDR2 FYEKMQ (reference sequence). The CDR3 sequence is CASSADRDEKLFF. In nucleotides, the CDR3 is TGTGCCAGCAGCGCCGACAGGGATGAAAAACTGTTTTTT.

This clone came up once. The chain couples TRBV19 to TRBJ1-1, with D possibly matching TRBD1 (5 bases). V shed 5 bases and J shed 4 bases, with 11 bases lying between them. Looked up from germline, CDR1 is LNHDA and CDR2 is SQIVND (reference sequence). CDR3 length: 13 residues. The CDR3 spells CASSVQGGTEAFF. The CDR3, as DNA: TGTGCCAGTAGTGTTCAGGGAGGCACTGAAGCTTTCTTT.

The chain links TRBV19 to TRBJ2-5; 8 bases are shared with TRBD1. TRBJ2-7 matches the DNA end more closely, so the J call is doubtful. This CDR3 has 17 amino acids. Germline CDR1 LNHDA, CDR2 SQIVND (reference sequence). The CDR3 DNA reads TGTGCCAGTAGTGGGGTCGGTCAGGGGGCACGGAACTACGAGCAGTACTTC. This encodes CASSGVGQGARNYEQYF.

The chain carries TRBV9 and TRBJ2-2; 8 bases map to TRBD2. Germline values: CDR1 SGDLS, CDR2 YYNGEE. V was pared by 0 bases and J by 7 bases, with 8 bases of the junction left unmatched. The CDR3 is made up of 16 amino acids. CDR3 region: CASSVVGGALVGELFF. The CDR3 region has the DNA TGTGCCAGCAGCGTAGTCGGGGGGGCCTTGGTCGGGGAGCTGTTTTTT.

V gene TRBV9 combines with J gene TRBJ1-1, with D possibly TRBD1 on 6 matching bases. This CDR3 comprises 15 residues. Germline CDR1 reads SGDLS; CDR2 reads YYNGEE. V was clipped by 4 bases and J by 1 base, with 14 bases between them. The chain's CDR3 is CASSKKGQTNTEAFF. The CDR3 nucleotides read TGTGCCAGCAGCAAGAAAGGACAGACGAACACTGAAGCTTTCTTT.

V and J are TRBV11-2 and TRBJ1-5; 9 nucleotides line up with TRBD1. There are 16 residues in the CDR3. J was trimmed by 6 bases and V by 5 bases; bases with no gene match: 11. Looked up from germline, CDR1 is SGHAT and CDR2 is FQNNGV. The CDR3 sequence: CASSPWGQGTGQPQHF. As DNA, the CDR3 is TGTGCCAGCAGCCCCTGGGGACAGGGAACGGGTCAGCCCCAGCATTTT.

The chain has TRBV5-1 and TRBJ2-1; no reliable D call. CDR1 SGHRS and CDR2 YFSETQ come from the germline V gene. The CDR3 loop spans 16 amino acids. The germline V and J ends were trimmed by 0 bases and 5 bases, with 15 bases remaining between them. CDR3 protein: CASSLELLSPNNEQFF. Written as DNA, the CDR3 is TGCGCCAGCAGCTTGGAACTGCTAAGTCCCAACAATGAGCAGTTCTTC.